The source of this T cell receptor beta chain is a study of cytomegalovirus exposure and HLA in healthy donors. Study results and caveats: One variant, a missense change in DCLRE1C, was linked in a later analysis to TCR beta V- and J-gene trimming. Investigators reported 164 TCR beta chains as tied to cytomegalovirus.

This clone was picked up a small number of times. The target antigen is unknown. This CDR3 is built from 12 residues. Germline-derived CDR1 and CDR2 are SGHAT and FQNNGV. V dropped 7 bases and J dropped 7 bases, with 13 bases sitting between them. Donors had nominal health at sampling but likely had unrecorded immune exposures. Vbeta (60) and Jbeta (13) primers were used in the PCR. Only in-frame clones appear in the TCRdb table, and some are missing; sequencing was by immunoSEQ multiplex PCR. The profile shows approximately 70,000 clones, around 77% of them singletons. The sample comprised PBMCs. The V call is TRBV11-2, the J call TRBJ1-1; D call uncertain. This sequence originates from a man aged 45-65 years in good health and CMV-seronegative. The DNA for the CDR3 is TGTGCCAGCACCTCTTTCGAGAGTGAAGCTTTCTTT. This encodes CASTSFESEAFF.